The 17 T cell receptor beta chains given below trace back to one sample, sequenced in a study of OX40 agonist ivuxolimab in advanced cancers. The table came from immunoSEQ multiplex PCR; TCRdb's copy has only in-frame clones and leaves some out. The sample contains 75,000 to 90,000 clones, around 90% of which appear only once. Sequenced here: CD4+ or CD8+ T cells sorted from blood, sampled in a trial of the OX40 agonist ivuxolimab. All receptors derive from an adult with an advanced solid tumor such as melanoma, head and neck, liver or kidney cancer.

The J gene is TRBJ2-7, the V gene TRBV28; D might be TRBD1 or TRBD2, each matching 5 bases. Germline V gene sequence: CDR1 MDHEN, CDR2 SYDVKM. This CDR3 region has 13 residues. Trimming took 5 bases from V and 0 from J, leaving 8 bases between them. CDR3 nucleotide sequence: TGTGCCAGCAGTGAGGGGACCTCCTACGAGCAGTACTTC. Translating gives CASSEGTSYEQYF.

The chain combines TRBV2 with TRBJ2-2, with 8 bases matching TRBD1. V gave up 6 bases and J gave up 7 bases; unmatched junction bases: 7. Germline CDR1 SNHLY, CDR2 FYNNEI. This CDR3 comprises 14 residues. This CDR3 is CASRWTGLGGELFF. Here the CDR3 DNA reads TGTGCCAGCAGGTGGACAGGGCTTGGCGGGGAGCTGTTTTTT.

The chain recombines TRBV2 with TRBJ2-1; 10 positions agree with TRBD1. This CDR3 is built from 15 residues. CDR1 and CDR2 (germline): SNHLY, FYNNEI. The V gene end was trimmed by 6 bases and the J gene end by 6 bases; junction bases not matched to a gene: 8. CDR3 residues: CASSAGTGVTNEQFF. DNA for the CDR3: TGTGCCAGCAGCGCCGGGACAGGGGTGACCAATGAGCAGTTCTTC.

This chain uses TRBV7-9 with TRBJ2-7; 11 bases align to TRBD1. V trimming: 5 bases; J trimming: 2 bases; junction bases outside the gene matches: 8. CDR1 is SEHNR, CDR2 FQNEAQ, per germline (reference sequence). CDR3 length: 16 amino acids. CDR3 amino acids: CASSPGTGGRTYEQYF. The CDR3 DNA follows: TGTGCCAGCAGCCCTGGGACAGGGGGGAGAACCTACGAGCAGTACTTC.

In DNA form, the CDR3 reads TGTGCCATCAGGTCGGGACTAGCGGGAGGGGAAGATACGCAGTATTTT. This sequence encodes CAIRSGLAGGEDTQYF. The chain links TRBV10-3 to TRBJ2-3, with 16 nucleotides matching TRBD2. Germline V gives CDR1 ENHRY, CDR2 SYGVKD. V lost 6 bases and J lost 5; bases outside the gene matches: 5. The CDR3 spans 16 residues.

The chain recombines TRBV18 with TRBJ1-5, with a tentative D call TRBD1 (6 bases). The CDR3 loop spans 13 amino acids. The V and J ends lost 4 bases and 10 bases respectively, with 14 bases between them. CDR1 is KGHSH, CDR2 LQKENI, per germline. The CDR3 region is CASSLRQELPQHF. The DNA of the CDR3 is TGTGCCAGCTCACTCCGACAGGAACTCCCCCAGCATTTT.

This sequence joins TRBV2 and TRBJ2-7; TRBD1 matches at 7 bases. The germline CDR1 and CDR2 sequences are SNHLY and FYNNEI. The trim removed 6 bases at V and 6 bases at J, leaving 14 bases unmatched. This CDR3 has 15 amino acids. The CDR3 is CASRLQGTPPGEQYF. Here the CDR3 DNA reads TGTGCCAGCAGACTACAGGGGACCCCTCCTGGCGAGCAGTACTTC.

The genes are TRBV9 and TRBJ2-5; D is perhaps TRBD2 (6 bases). V lost 1 base and J 2 bases, leaving 15 bases between the germline ends. CDR3 length equals 16 residues. Germline assignment: CDR1 SGDLS and CDR2 YYNGEE. This CDR3 reads CASSVSFSGAQETQYF. DNA for the CDR3: TGTGCCAGCAGCGTATCATTTAGCGGAGCTCAAGAGACCCAGTACTTC.

This clone was recorded a few times. The genes are TRBV6-5 and TRBJ1-1; D remains unclear. The CDR3 has 15 residues. Trimming took off 0 bases at V and 2 bases at J, with 10 bases between the two ends. Germline loops: CDR1 MNHEY, CDR2 SVGAGI. This CDR3 is CASSYSLAGNTEAFF. CDR3 nucleotides: TGTGCCAGCAGTTACTCCTTGGCGGGTAACACTGAAGCTTTCTTT.

The chain is built from TRBV4-1 and TRBJ2-2; TRBD1 aligns across 7 bases. CDR1 and CDR2 from the germline V gene are MGHRA and YSYEKL. The V gene end was trimmed by 4 bases and the J gene end by 3 bases; junction bases not matched to a gene: 14. This CDR3 region has 18 residues. DNA for the CDR3: TGCGCCAGCAGCCGGGAGCCGGGACAGCAGTTGTACACCGGGGAGCTGTTTTTT. It codes for CASSREPGQQLYTGELFF.

Only one count was recorded for this clone. J is TRBJ1-6 and V is TRBV10-3, with 7 nucleotides matching TRBD1. V lost 8 bases and J lost 8; bases outside the gene matches: 12. CDR3 size: 15 residues. Germline lookup yields CDR1 ENHRY and CDR2 SYGVKD. Here the CDR3 reads CAIQRGTQGDSPLHF. The CDR3 DNA reads TGTGCCATCCAGAGGGGGACCCAGGGGGATTCACCCCTCCACTTT.

V is TRBV7-2 and J is TRBJ1-1, with 8 bases aligning to TRBD1. This CDR3 region has 13 residues. From germline, CDR1 is SGHTA and CDR2 FQGNSA. Trimming at V came to 5 bases and at J to 8 bases, leaving 7 bases not matched to a gene. The CDR3 sequence is CASSTRQGREAFF. CDR3 DNA: TGTGCCAGCAGCACACGACAGGGGCGAGAAGCTTTCTTT. The complete variable domain, with remaining parts taken from reference TRBV7-2 and TRBJ1-1, reads GAGVSQSPSNKVTEKGKDVELRCDPISGHTALYWYRQSLGQGLEFLIYFQGNSAPDKSGLPSDRFSAERTGGSVSTLTIQRTQQEDSAVYLCASSTRQGREAFFGQGTRLTVV.

As DNA, the CDR3 is TGTGCCAGCAGCTCCAGGGCTAGCGGGGGGCGTGTAGAGCAGTTCTTC. It translates to CASSSRASGGRVEQFF. The chain links TRBV7-2 to TRBJ2-1; TRBD2 matches at 11 bases. This CDR3 comprises 16 residues. The junction had 12 bases not matched to a gene; V was cut back by 4 bases and J by 10 bases. From germline, CDR1 is SGHTA and CDR2 FQGNSA.

The rearrangement links TRBV6-1 to TRBJ1-5; D not resolved. The germline CDR1 and CDR2 sequences are MNHNS and SASEGT. There are 13 residues in the CDR3. Trimming took 11 bases from V and 0 from J, leaving 11 bases between them. The CDR3 region is CALSANSNQPQHF. In nucleotides, the CDR3 is TGTGCCCTAAGCGCGAATAGCAATCAGCCCCAGCATTTT.

The chain recombines TRBV19 with TRBJ2-7; D is unclear. Looked up from germline, CDR1 is LNHDA and CDR2 is SQIVND (reference sequence). Deletions cut 5 bases from V and 1 base from J, with 9 bases between. The CDR3 spans 13 residues. CDR3 in DNA: TGTGCCAGTAGTCAGGCAGGTTCCTACGAGCAGTACTTC. Protein: CASSQAGSYEQYF.

V usage is TRBV10-3 and J usage is TRBJ1-1, with TRBD1 as a possible D gene (5 bases). V was clipped by 0 bases and J by 6 bases, with 20 bases between them. The CDR3 runs to 17 residues. Germline values: CDR1 ENHRY, CDR2 SYGVKD. CDR3 bases: TGTGCCATCAGTGAGTCGATTTTTCAGGGTCCGGAGGCTGAAGCTTTCTTT. Translating it yields CAISESIFQGPEAEAFF.

The chain carries TRBV9 and TRBJ2-1; D perhaps matches TRBD2 (6 bases). Trimming left V 0 bases short and J 2 bases short, with 12 bases between. Germline-derived CDR1 and CDR2 are SGDLS and YYNGEE. CDR3 size: 16 residues. The CDR3 reads CASSVGLGGAYNEQFF. The CDR3 nucleotides read TGTGCCAGCAGCGTAGGTTTGGGGGGAGCCTACAATGAGCAGTTCTTC.